The rows below give T cell receptor beta chains drawn from one sample of a study of T cell responses to AZD1222 COVID-19 vaccine. The method was immunoSEQ multiplex PCR; TCRdb's version includes in-frame clones alone and lacks a portion of them. The profile covers 120,000 or so clones, with over 75% appearing a single time and 3.5% to 5% taken by the ten largest. The specimen comprised peripheral blood, sampled on day 0 of AZD1222 vaccination. Receptor source: an adult in good health. CDR3s include the opening cysteine and the closing phenylalanine or tryptophan. The order of the fields is V gene, D gene, J gene, clone size, CDR3 length, CDR3 protein, CDR3 DNA. The D gene is left open where the match is weak. The size of a clone is reported for some rows only, either as once, few or many, or as a class for expanded clones.

v_call: TRBV19; d_call: NA; j_call: TRBJ1-1; clone_size: once; cdr3_length: 11; cdr3_aa: CASYLFPEAFF; cdr3_nt: TGTGCCAGCTACCTTTTCCCTGAAGCTTTCTTT
v_call: TRBV19; d_call: TRBD2; j_call: TRBJ2-1; clone_size: NA; cdr3_length: 19; cdr3_aa: CANFQRLSGRVKGNNEQFF; cdr3_nt: TGTGCCAATTTTCAACGACTTAGCGGGAGGGTTAAGGGGAACAATGAGCAGTTCTTC
v_call: TRBV6-2/TRBV6-3; d_call: NA; j_call: TRBJ1-4; clone_size: few; cdr3_length: 12; cdr3_aa: CASSYGGEKLFF; cdr3_nt: TGTGCCAGCAGTTATGGGGGAGAAAAACTGTTTTTT
v_call: TRBV6-5; d_call: NA; j_call: TRBJ1-1; clone_size: few; cdr3_length: 15; cdr3_aa: CASRRRSTGNTEAFF; cdr3_nt: TGTGCCAGCAGGAGAAGATCGACAGGGAACACTGAAGCTTTCTTT
v_call: TRBV6-5; d_call: NA; j_call: TRBJ1-2; clone_size: NA; cdr3_length: 13; cdr3_aa: CATLIEGNYGYTF; cdr3_nt: TGTGCCACCCTCATAGAGGGTAACTATGGCTACACCTTC
v_call: TRBV19; d_call: TRBD2; j_call: TRBJ2-1; clone_size: NA; cdr3_length: 16; cdr3_aa: CASSIVGSGIVNEQFF; cdr3_nt: TGTGCCAGTAGTATAGTCGGTAGCGGGATAGTAAATGAGCAGTTCTTC
v_call: TRBV5-1; d_call: NA; j_call: TRBJ1-1; clone_size: NA; cdr3_length: 16; cdr3_aa: CASSPDNQPMNTEAFF; cdr3_nt: TGCGCCAGCAGCCCGGACAATCAACCGATGAACACTGAAGCTTTCTTT
v_call: TRBV10-3; d_call: NA; j_call: TRBJ2-7; clone_size: NA; cdr3_length: 13; cdr3_aa: CAITGTPPYEQYF; cdr3_nt: TGTGCCATCACGGGGACTCCACCCTACGAGCAGTACTTC
v_call: TRBV18; d_call: NA; j_call: TRBJ2-7; clone_size: once; cdr3_length: 13; cdr3_aa: CASSLAGTYEQYF; cdr3_nt: TGTGCCAGCTCACTGGCGGGAACCTACGAGCAGTACTTC
v_call: TRBV7-2; d_call: TRBD2; j_call: TRBJ2-3; clone_size: NA; cdr3_length: 17; cdr3_aa: CASSRRLAGGVTDTQYF; cdr3_nt: TGTGCCAGCAGCCGTCGACTAGCGGGGGGTGTCACAGATACGCAGTATTTT
v_call: TRBV12-3/TRBV12-4; d_call: NA; j_call: TRBJ1-2; clone_size: NA; cdr3_length: 13; cdr3_aa: CASSSSKSYGYTF; cdr3_nt: TGTGCCAGCAGTTCCTCGAAGAGCTATGGCTACACCTTC
v_call: TRBV3-1/TRBV3-2; d_call: NA; j_call: TRBJ1-3; clone_size: NA; cdr3_length: 12; cdr3_aa: CASSQQANTIYF; cdr3_nt: TGTGCCAGCAGCCAACAAGCAAACACCATATATTTT